A selection of T cell receptor beta chains follows, all from one sample in a study of beta chain features in type 1 diabetes. Assay used: immunoSEQ multiplex PCR; TCRdb lists only in-frame clones, some missing. The data contain 140,000 or so clones, roughly a tenth of them seen just once; the ten biggest clones take up about 1.3%. The sample taken for sequencing was naive CD4+ T cells from blood. These receptors were collected from a man between 18 and 29 years old in good health. CDR3s include the opening cysteine and the closing phenylalanine or tryptophan. D genes are given only for firm matches. The listing skips clone size in some rows; elsewhere it reads once, few, many or a size class.

TGTGCCAGCTCACCTCAGGGGGCAGGGTCTGGGGCCAACGTCCTGACTTTC CASSPQGAGSGANVLTF TRBJ2-6 - TRBD1 TRBV18
TGTGCCAGCAGTTCGGGCTCGGGACAGGGTTACACTGAAGCTTTCTTT CASSSGSGQGYTEAFF TRBJ1-1 few TRBD1 TRBV27
TGTGCCAGCAGGTTAAATCGGGGTGATTCACCCCTCCACTTT CASRLNRGDSPLHF TRBJ1-6 - - TRBV6-5
TGTGCCACCAGCAGCCCCCCGACAGTCAACTATGGCTACACCTTC CATSSPPTVNYGYTF TRBJ1-2 many - TRBV15
TGTGCCAGCAGGGGGACAGCTAACTATGGCTACACCTTC CASRGTANYGYTF TRBJ1-2 - TRBD1 TRBV28
TGTGCCAGCAGCCATATTTTCGGACAAGTTTCTTGCAATCAGCCCCAGCATTTT CASSHIFGQVSCNQPQHF TRBJ1-5 - - TRBV14
TGTGCCAGTAGGGGACAGGGATTTAGAGGCTACACCTTC CASRGQGFRGYTF TRBJ1-2 - TRBD1 TRBV19
TGTGCCTGGAGTTCCAGACAGGGGGATTATAGCAATCAGCCCCAGCATTTT CAWSSRQGDYSNQPQHF TRBJ1-5 few TRBD1 TRBV30
TGTGCCAGCAGTTTCCCCCGGACAGGTGTAACCTACGAGCAGTACTTC CASSFPRTGVTYEQYF TRBJ2-7 - TRBD1 TRBV6-6
TGTGCCAGCAGTGGAACAGGGAGTACTCCAGGCGAGCAGTACTTC CASSGTGSTPGEQYF TRBJ2-7 - - TRBV6-5
TGCGCCAGCAGCCATGGACAGGGGGAAGAGACCCAGTACTTC CASSHGQGEETQYF TRBJ2-5 - TRBD1 TRBV4-3
TGTGCCAGCAGCCCTACAGGGGGCTCCTACAATGAGCAGTTCTTC CASSPTGGSYNEQFF TRBJ2-1 - TRBD1 TRBV5-4
TGTGCCATCAGTGGTGGCGGAGCGAATGAAAAACTGTTTTTT CAISGGGANEKLFF TRBJ1-4 many - TRBV10-3
TGTGCCAGCAGCCAAGATCCCGGCGGGAGCAATCAGCCCCAGCATTTT CASSQDPGGSNQPQHF TRBJ1-5 - - TRBV4-2
TGCGCCAGCAGCCAAGAGGGCGGGACAGTAAACATTCAGTACTTC CASSQEGGTVNIQYF TRBJ2-4 many - TRBV4-3
TGTGCCTGGAGGGCCAGGGGCGACACTGAAGCTTTCTTT CAWRARGDTEAFF TRBJ1-1 - - TRBV30
TGTGCCAGCTCTCCTAGCGGGGGGTCTTCCACAGATACGCAGTATTTT CASSPSGGSSTDTQYF TRBJ2-3 few TRBD2 TRBV18
TGCGCCAGCAGCTCTCCGGGACAGAACTCCTACGAGCAGTACTTC CASSSPGQNSYEQYF TRBJ2-7 few TRBD1 TRBV5-1
TGTGCCAGCACCCTGGGGGGGGAGCCTAGCACAGATACGCAGTATTTT CASTLGGEPSTDTQYF TRBJ2-3 few TRBD2 TRBV5-6
TGCAGCGTGAACCCTGCGGACAGACATAGCAATCAGCCCCAGCATTTT CSVNPADRHSNQPQHF TRBJ1-5 few - TRBV29-1
TGTGCCAGCATTGCAGGGTTGGCCTACGAGCAGTACTTC CASIAGLAYEQYF TRBJ2-7 once - TRBV6-1
TGTGCCAGCAGCTTAACGGGGGGGCCTGGTAGCACCGGGGAGCTGTTTTTT CASSLTGGPGSTGELFF TRBJ2-2 - TRBD2 TRBV7-2
TGTGCCAGCAGTGAAGACAGGGGGGATCAGCCCCAGCATTTT CASSEDRGDQPQHF TRBJ1-5 - TRBD1 TRBV28
TGTGCCAGCAGTAATCGCGGGGGGGCAGGGGAGACCCAGTACTTC CASSNRGGAGETQYF TRBJ2-5 - TRBD2 TRBV27
TGTGCCAGCAGCCACCGGGACACGAAGGCCGGGGAGCTGTTTTTT CASSHRDTKAGELFF TRBJ2-2 few - TRBV2
TGTGCCAGCAGCGCTCTCTTAGAGAGCTCCTCTGGAAACACCATATATTTT CASSALLESSSGNTIYF TRBJ1-3 few - TRBV9
TGTGCCAGCTCCCGGGGACAGGGTAAAGGGAATGAGCAGTTCTTC CASSRGQGKGNEQFF TRBJ2-1 - TRBD1 TRBV18
TGCGCCAGCAGCCAAGAAAGTAGCGGGTGGGCTTACGAGCAGTACTTC CASSQESSGWAYEQYF TRBJ2-7 - TRBD2 TRBV4-1
TGTGCCAGCAGTTTACCAGGACAGGGGAGCTACGAGCAGTACTTC CASSLPGQGSYEQYF TRBJ2-7 - TRBD1 TRBV28
TGTGCCAGCGCACCGGCGGGGGAGCAGTACTTC CASAPAGEQYF TRBJ2-7 - - TRBV2
TGTGCCAGCTCCCCCGGGACAGGGGGCAATCAGCCCCAGCATTTT CASSPGTGGNQPQHF TRBJ1-5 few TRBD1 TRBV2
TGTGCCAGCAGTACAACAGGGCAATACAATGAGCAGTTCTTC CASSTTGQYNEQFF TRBJ2-1 few - TRBV28
TGTGCCAGCAGTTACGGGCCCGGAGGTACCTCCTACGAGCAGTACTTC CASSYGPGGTSYEQYF TRBJ2-7 - - TRBV6-5
TGTGCCAGCAGCACCCGACTAGCGGGGGCCGGGGAGCTGTTTTTT CASSTRLAGAGELFF TRBJ2-2 few TRBD2 TRBV7-2
TGTGCCAGCAGCCGAGGGGGAGAGCAGCCCCAGCATTTT CASSRGGEQPQHF TRBJ1-5 few - TRBV7-2
TGCGCCAGCAGTGACCAGCGGGAGACCCAGTACTTC CASSDQRETQYF TRBJ2-5 few - TRBV10-2
TGTGCCAGCAGACAAACAGGGGGAGGAAACGAGCAGTACTTC CASRQTGGGNEQYF TRBJ2-7 - TRBD1 TRBV5-6
TGTGCCAGCCGGACAGGGGACGAGCAGTACTTC CASRTGDEQYF TRBJ2-7 few TRBD1 TRBV2
TGCGCCAGCAGCCAAAGCACAGATACGCAGTATTTT CASSQSTDTQYF TRBJ2-3 - - TRBV5-1
TGTGCCTGGAGTGGGGAACAGGGGGGGGCCAATCAGCCCCAGCATTTT CAWSGEQGGANQPQHF TRBJ1-5 few TRBD1 TRBV30
TGCAGCGTTGTGTCGGGGACGCAGTATTTT CSVVSGTQYF TRBJ2-3 many - TRBV29-1
TGCAGCGTTACAGGGCCCACCGGGGAGCTGTTTTTT CSVTGPTGELFF TRBJ2-2 many - TRBV29-1
TGTGCCAGCAGCCCGGGACAGGGGGCTGGTACGCAGTATTTT CASSPGQGAGTQYF TRBJ2-3 - TRBD1 TRBV5-5
TGTGCCAGTAGTATCAGTGGGGGCGGCGAGACCCAGTACTTC CASSISGGGETQYF TRBJ2-5 - - TRBV19
TGTGCCTGGCGTTTAGCAACTAATGAAAAACTGTTTTTT CAWRLATNEKLFF TRBJ1-4 - - TRBV30